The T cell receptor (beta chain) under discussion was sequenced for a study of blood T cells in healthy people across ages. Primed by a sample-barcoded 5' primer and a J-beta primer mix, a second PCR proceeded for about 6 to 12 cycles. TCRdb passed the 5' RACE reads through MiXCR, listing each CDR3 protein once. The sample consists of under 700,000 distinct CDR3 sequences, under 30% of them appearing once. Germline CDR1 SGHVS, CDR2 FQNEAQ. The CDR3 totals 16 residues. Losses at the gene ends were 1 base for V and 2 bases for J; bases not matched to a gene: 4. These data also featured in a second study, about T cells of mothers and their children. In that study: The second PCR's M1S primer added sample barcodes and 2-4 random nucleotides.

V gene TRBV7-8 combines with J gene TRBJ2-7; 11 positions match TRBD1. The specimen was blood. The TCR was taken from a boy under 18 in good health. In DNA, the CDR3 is TGTGCCAGCAGCTTAGAGGGACAGGGGGTCACCTACGAGCAGTACTTC. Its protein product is CASSLEGQGVTYEQYF.